This T cell receptor beta chain came from a study of CXCR3-negative and CXCR3-positive naive CD8 T cells. General study points: Naive cells used TRBV-TRBJ genes in much the same way whether CXCR3-negative or CXCR3-positive; memory cells did not. Comparison of naive cells showed more hydrophobic TRB CDR3s in CXCR3-positive than in CXCR3-negative naive cells. Comparably high diversity was seen in both naive subsets, and much lower diversity in memory CD8+ cells.

The CDR3 has 17 residues. Per the germline V gene, CDR1 is LGHNA and CDR2 is YSLEER. UMI-labeled 5' RACE TRB cDNA libraries were prepared from the cells. TCRdb re-called the 5' RACE reads and gives one entry per CDR3 protein, without DNA. The ten top clones account for 0.59%, within a sample of 120,000 or so distinct CDR3 sequences. Triplicate approximately 300,000-cell sorts were made of each CD8+ T cell subset. As concerns this clonotype: Antigen specificity is unknown.

Material for sequencing was naive CXCR3+ CD8+ T cells from blood. Described subset: CD45RO-CCR7+CD27+CD95- naive CD8+ T cells expressing CXCR3 (TNR3+). The gene calls are TRBV4-3 and TRBJ2-3; TCRdb outputs TRBD2, but without DNA this stays unchecked. The sequence was obtained from a human donor in good health. Some clones in this sample may be carry-over from other donors' samples. The CDR3 sequence: CASSREILAESRDTQYF.